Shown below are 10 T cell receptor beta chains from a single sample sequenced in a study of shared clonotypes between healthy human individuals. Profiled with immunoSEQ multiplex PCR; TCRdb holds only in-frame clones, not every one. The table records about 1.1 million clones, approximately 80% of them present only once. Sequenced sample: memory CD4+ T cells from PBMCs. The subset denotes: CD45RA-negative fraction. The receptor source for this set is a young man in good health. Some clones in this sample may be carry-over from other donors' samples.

In DNA, the CDR3 is TGTGCCAGCAGCTTAGGTGGGACAGATAAAGAGACCCAGTACTTC. Encoded protein: CASSLGGTDKETQYF. The chain employs TRBV7-2 and TRBJ2-5; TRBD1 agrees at 7 bases. After removal of 1 base from V and 3 bases from J, the junction contained 5 bases not matched to a gene. The CDR3 has 15 residues. CDR1 and CDR2 (germline): SGHTA, FQGNSA.

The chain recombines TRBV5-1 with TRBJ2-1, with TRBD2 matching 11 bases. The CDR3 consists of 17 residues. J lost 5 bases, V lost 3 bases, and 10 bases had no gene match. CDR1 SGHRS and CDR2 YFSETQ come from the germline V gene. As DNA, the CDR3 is TGCGCCAGCAGCTATTTTACTAGTAGCGGGAGGGACAATGAGCAGTTCTTC. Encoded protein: CASSYFTSSGRDNEQFF.

The CDR3 DNA is TGTGCCAGCAGCCCCGAGGGAGGGGTCTATGGCTACACCTTC. Protein: CASSPEGGVYGYTF. The chain carries TRBV9 and TRBJ1-2, with a possible D match to TRBD1 (5 bases). Germline loops: CDR1 SGDLS, CDR2 YYNGEE. CDR3 length equals 14 residues. V lost 4 bases to trimming and J lost 4 bases, with 14 bases between them.

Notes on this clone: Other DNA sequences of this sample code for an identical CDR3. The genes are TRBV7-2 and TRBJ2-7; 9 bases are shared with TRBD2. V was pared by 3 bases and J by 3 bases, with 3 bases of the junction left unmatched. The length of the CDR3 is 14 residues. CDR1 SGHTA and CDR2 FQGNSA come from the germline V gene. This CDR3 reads CASSFSGSGYEQYF. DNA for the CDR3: TGTGCCAGCAGCTTTAGCGGGAGTGGCTACGAGCAGTACTTC.

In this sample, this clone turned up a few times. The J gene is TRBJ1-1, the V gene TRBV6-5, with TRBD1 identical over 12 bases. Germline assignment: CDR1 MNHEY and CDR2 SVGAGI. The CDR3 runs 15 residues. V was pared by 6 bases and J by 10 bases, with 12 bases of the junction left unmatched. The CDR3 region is CASRPPGQGARGAFF. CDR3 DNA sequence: TGTGCCAGCAGACCCCCGGGACAGGGGGCGAGGGGAGCTTTCTTT.

The CDR3 region is CAISPTGPGTDTQYF. The CDR3 DNA sequence: TGTGCCATCAGTCCGACAGGGCCCGGCACAGATACGCAGTATTTT. The chain carries TRBV10-3 and TRBJ2-3; 7 bases are shared with TRBD1. The germline V gene has CDR1 ENHRY and CDR2 SYGVKD. The CDR3 is 15 amino acids. Trimming at V came to 5 bases and at J to 1 base, leaving 6 bases not matched to a gene.

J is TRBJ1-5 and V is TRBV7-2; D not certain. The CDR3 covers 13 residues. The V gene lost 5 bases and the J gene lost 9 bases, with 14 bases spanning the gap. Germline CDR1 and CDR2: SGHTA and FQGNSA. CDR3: CASSPLPEAPQHF. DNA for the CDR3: TGTGCCAGCAGCCCGCTCCCCGAGGCGCCCCAGCATTTT.

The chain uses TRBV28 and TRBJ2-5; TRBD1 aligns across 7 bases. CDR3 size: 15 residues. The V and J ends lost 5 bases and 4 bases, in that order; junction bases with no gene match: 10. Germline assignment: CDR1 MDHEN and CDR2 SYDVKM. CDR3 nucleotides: TGTGCCAGCAGTCCGTTAAGGACAGGAGTAGAGACCCAGTACTTC. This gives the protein CASSPLRTGVETQYF. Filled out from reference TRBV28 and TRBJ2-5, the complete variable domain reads DVKVTQSSRYLVKRTGEKVFLECVQDMDHENMFWYRQDPGLGLRLIYFSYDVKMKEKGDIPEGYSVSREKKERFSLILESASTNQTSMYLCASSPLRTGVETQYFGPGTRLLVL.

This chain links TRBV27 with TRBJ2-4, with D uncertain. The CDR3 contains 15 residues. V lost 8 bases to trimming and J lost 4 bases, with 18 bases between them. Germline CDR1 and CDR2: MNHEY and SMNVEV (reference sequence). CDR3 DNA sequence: TGTGCCAGCTCCTATTTGGCTTCTCTAAAAAACATTCAGTACTTC. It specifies CASSYLASLKNIQYF.

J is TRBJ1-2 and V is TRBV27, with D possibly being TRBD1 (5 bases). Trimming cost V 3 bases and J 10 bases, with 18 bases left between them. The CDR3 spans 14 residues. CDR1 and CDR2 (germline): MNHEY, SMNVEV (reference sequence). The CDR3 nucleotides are TGTGCCAGCAGTTTTGACAGAACCTTTTTAGTCTACACCTTC. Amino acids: CASSFDRTFLVYTF.